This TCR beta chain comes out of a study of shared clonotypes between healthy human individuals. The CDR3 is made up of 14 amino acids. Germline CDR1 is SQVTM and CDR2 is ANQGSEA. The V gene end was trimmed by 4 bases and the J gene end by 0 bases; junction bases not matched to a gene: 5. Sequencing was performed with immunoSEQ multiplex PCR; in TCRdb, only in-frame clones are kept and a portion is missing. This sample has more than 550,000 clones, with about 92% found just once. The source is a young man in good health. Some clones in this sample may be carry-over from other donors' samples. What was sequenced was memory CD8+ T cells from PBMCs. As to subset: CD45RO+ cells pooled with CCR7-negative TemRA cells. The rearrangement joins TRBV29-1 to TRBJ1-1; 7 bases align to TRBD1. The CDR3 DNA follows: TGCAGCGTTGCGGGGGGGACAGTGAACACTGAAGCTTTCTTT. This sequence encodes CSVAGGTVNTEAFF.